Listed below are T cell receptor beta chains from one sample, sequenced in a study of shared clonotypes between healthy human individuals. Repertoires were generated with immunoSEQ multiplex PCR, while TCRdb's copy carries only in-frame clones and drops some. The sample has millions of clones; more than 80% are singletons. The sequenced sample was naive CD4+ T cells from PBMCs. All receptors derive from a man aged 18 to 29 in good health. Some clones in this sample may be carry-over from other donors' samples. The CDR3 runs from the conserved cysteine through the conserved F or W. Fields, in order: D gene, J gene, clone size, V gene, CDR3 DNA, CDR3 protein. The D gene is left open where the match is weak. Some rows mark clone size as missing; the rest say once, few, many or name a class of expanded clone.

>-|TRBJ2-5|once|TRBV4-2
TGTGCCAGCAGCCAAGATAGGGGAGAGACCCAGTACTTC
CASSQDRGETQYF
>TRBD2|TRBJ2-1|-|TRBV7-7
TGTGCCAGCAGCTTAGCTAGCGGGAGGGCCTACAATGAGCAGTTCTTC
CASSLASGRAYNEQFF
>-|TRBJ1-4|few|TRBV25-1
TGTGCCAGCGCCCAAGGGGGGGCGGGTGGTGAAAAACTGTTTTTT
CASAQGGAGGEKLFF
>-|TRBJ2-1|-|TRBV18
TGTGCCAGCTCACCTGGAGTGTCCTACAATGAGCAGTTCTTC
CASSPGVSYNEQFF
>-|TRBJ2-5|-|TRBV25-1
TGTGCCAGCATAGGACGGATCCAAGAGACCCAGTACTTC
CASIGRIQETQYF
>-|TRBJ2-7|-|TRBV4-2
TGTGCCAGCAGCCACTCACCCGGGCGAGAGCAGTACTTC
CASSHSPGREQYF
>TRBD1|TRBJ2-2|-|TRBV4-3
TGCGCCAGCAGCAGCCGGGACAGGGCGAGTCCCGGGGAGCTGTTTTTT
CASSSRDRASPGELFF
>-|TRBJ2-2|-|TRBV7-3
TGTGCCAGCAGCTTATACGCCAGGCCGAACACCGGGGAGCTGTTTTTT
CASSLYARPNTGELFF
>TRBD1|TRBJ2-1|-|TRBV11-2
TGTGCCAGCAGCTCGTTGGACAGGGGAGGGTCCTACAATGAGCAGTTCTTC
CASSSLDRGGSYNEQFF
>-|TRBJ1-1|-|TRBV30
TGTGCCTGGAGTTCTGGACAGACGAACACTGAAGCTTTCTTT
CAWSSGQTNTEAFF
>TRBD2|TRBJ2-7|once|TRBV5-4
TGTGCCAGCAGCCGAACTAGCGACGAGCAGTACTTC
CASSRTSDEQYF
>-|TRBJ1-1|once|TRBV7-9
TGTGCCAGCAGCTCCGATGGGGGAACTGAAGCTTTCTTT
CASSSDGGTEAFF
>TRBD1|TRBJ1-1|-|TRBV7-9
TGTGCCAGCAGCTCCCCTCCGGGACAGGGTACGATGAACACTGAAGCTTTCTTT
CASSSPPGQGTMNTEAFF
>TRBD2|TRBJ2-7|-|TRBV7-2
TGTGCCAGCAGCCCCCTAGCGGGAGAGGTTTACGAGCAGTACTTC
CASSPLAGEVYEQYF
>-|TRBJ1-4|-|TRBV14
TGTGCCAGCAGCTTATACAGGACGCCGGCGACTAATGAAAAACTGTTTTTT
CASSLYRTPATNEKLFF
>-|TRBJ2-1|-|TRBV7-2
TGTGCCAGCAGCTTTTGGCCACGCGGGCTGATGGCCTACAATGAGCAGTTCTTC
CASSFWPRGLMAYNEQFF
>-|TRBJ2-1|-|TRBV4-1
TGCGCCAGCAGCCAAGGGGCCGTTGGGCTTCTAGTCAATGAGCAGTTCTTC
CASSQGAVGLLVNEQFF
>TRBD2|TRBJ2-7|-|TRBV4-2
TGTGCCAGCAGCCAAGGCAGCGGGAGGATCTCCTACGAGCAGTACTTC
CASSQGSGRISYEQYF
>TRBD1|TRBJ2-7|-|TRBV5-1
TGCGCCAGCAGAAGGGACAGGGTCGAGCAGTACTTC
CASRRDRVEQYF
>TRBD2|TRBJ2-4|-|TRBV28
TGTGCCAGCAGTTTATTTGGGACTAGCGGGAGAAGCGCAAACATTCAGTACTTC
CASSLFGTSGRSANIQYF
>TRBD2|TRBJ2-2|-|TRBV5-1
TGCACCAGCAGCTTGGCACTAGCGGGAGGCGGCACCGGGGAGCTGTTTTTT
CTSSLALAGGGTGELFF
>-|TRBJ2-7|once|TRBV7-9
TGTGCCAGCAGCCCAAATACGCCCGGGACAAAAGGGGAGCAGTACTTC
CASSPNTPGTKGEQYF